Sequencing of this TCR beta chain was carried out in a study of T cell changes during pregnancy in multiple sclerosis. The assay was immunoSEQ multiplex PCR, and TCRdb's table has in-frame clones only and misses some. The data hold tens of thousands of clones, with 91% observed a single time. Both ends counted, the CDR3 spans 9 residues. Germline CDR1 reads SGHDN; CDR2 reads FVKESK. Points on this clone: Lacking the conserved final phenylalanine or tryptophan, this CDR3 likely reflects a read error. It is unclear where the CDR3 begins or ends on the DNA, so no DNA is shown, and the CDR3 is as TCRdb lists it.

The chain is built from TRBV14 and TRBJ2-7; whether TRBD1, the table's D call, matches the DNA was not checked. The clonotype comes from a female donor in good health, enrolled as a control in a pregnancy study. Material: peripheral blood, obtained in the third trimester of pregnancy. CDR3 loop: CASSQEILS.